This paragraph reports one T cell receptor (beta chain). Its antigen is currently unknown. From germline, CDR1 is DFQATT and CDR2 SNEGSKA (reference sequence). CDR3 length: 13 residues. This record comes from a study of monozygotic twins with inflammatory bowel disease. Study-wide results and limits: Variability may have been added to patient repertoires by differing immunosuppressive treatments.

The quantity of total RNA per TCR library was roughly 3,300 ng. UMIs with a 6-nucleotide sample barcode were added by template switching. With roughly 17 and 9 cycles respectively, two nested PCRs were carried out on TCRalpha and TCRbeta cDNA. TCRdb re-called the 5' RACE reads; one entry per CDR3 protein, DNA not given. The sample holds 300,000 to 350,000 distinct CDR3 sequences. Sequencing was performed on blood. The chain carries TRBV20-1 and TRBJ2-5; the D call from TCRdb, TRBD1, cannot be confirmed without DNA. This clonotype was obtained from a human donor with ulcerative colitis or Crohn's disease, or a healthy co-twin of an affected twin (not recorded which). CDR3: CSAVPSGKETQYF.